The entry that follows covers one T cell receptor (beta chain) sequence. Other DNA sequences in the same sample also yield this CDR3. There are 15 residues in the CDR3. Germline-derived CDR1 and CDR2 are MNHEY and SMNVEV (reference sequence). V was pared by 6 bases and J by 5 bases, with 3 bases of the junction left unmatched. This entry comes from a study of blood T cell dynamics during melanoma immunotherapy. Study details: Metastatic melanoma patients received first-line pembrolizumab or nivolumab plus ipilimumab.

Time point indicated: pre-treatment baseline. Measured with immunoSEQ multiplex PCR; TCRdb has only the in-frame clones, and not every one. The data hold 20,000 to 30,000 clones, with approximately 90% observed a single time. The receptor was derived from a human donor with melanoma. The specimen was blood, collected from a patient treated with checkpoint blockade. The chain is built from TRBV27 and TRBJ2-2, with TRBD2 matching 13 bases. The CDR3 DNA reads TGTGCCAGCAGGACGACTAGCGGGAGGACCGGGGAGCTGTTTTTT. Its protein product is CASRTTSGRTGELFF.